One and the same sample provided the 32 T cell receptor beta chains below, sequenced in a study of T cells in Graves' hyperthyroidism and ophthalmopathy. Amplification yielded TCR beta CDR3 regions, with RNA transcripts as the source. The study used the HTBI primer set for a first-round RT-PCR of the TCR CDR3. TCRdb re-analysed the multiplex PCR reads in MiXCR, keeping a single row per CDR3 protein. This table has about 400,000 distinct CDR3 sequences, approximately 13% appearing once. Sequencing input: blood. All receptors derive from a woman between 18 and 29 years old with Graves' hyperthyroidism.

There are many counts of this clonotype. This sequence joins TRBV18 and TRBJ2-4; the match to TRBD1 covers 9 bases. This CDR3 contains 15 residues. Germline CDR1 KGHSH, CDR2 LQKENI. The V gene end was trimmed by 3 bases and the J gene end by 2 bases; junction bases not matched to a gene: 2. CDR3 residues: CASSPGTGSKNIQYF. The CDR3 DNA reads TGTGCCAGCTCACCTGGGACAGGGTCCAAAAACATTCAGTACTTC.

The chain combines TRBV20-1 with TRBJ2-7; maybe TRBD1 (6 bases). Trimming removed 3 bases at V and 3 bases at J, with 12 bases between. CDR1 is DFQATT and CDR2 is SNEGSKA in the germline V gene (reference sequence). CDR3 length equals 13 residues. Written as DNA, the CDR3 is TGCAGTGCTAGGGACTCACAGGGCTACGAGCAGTACTTC. This encodes CSARDSQGYEQYF.

This clonotype was found a few times. The chain couples TRBV12-5 to TRBJ1-2; TRBD1 might be the D (5 bases). Germline V gives CDR1 LGHNT, CDR2 FRNRAP. Trimming took 6 bases from V and 2 from J, leaving 10 bases between them. The CDR3 has 13 residues. The CDR3 is CASGRQINYGYTF. For the CDR3, the DNA is TGTGCTAGTGGCCGACAGATAAACTATGGCTACACCTTC.

The sample holds many counts of this clonotype. The V and J genes are TRBV28 and TRBJ2-7, with 16 bases lining up with TRBD2. There are 16 residues in the CDR3. CDR1 and CDR2 (germline): MDHEN, SYDVKM. The V and J ends lost 6 bases and 5 bases, in that order; junction bases with no gene match: 7. In DNA form, the CDR3 reads TGTGCCAGCAGACCCGGGACTAGCGGGAGGGACAACGAGCAGTACTTC. This codes for CASRPGTSGRDNEQYF.

The chain's CDR3 is CASSVDPSGRVADTQYF. DNA of the CDR3: TGTGCCAGCAGCGTAGATCCTAGCGGGAGGGTAGCAGATACGCAGTATTTT. This rearrangement joins TRBV9 to TRBJ2-3; 12 bases match TRBD2. CDR1 is SGDLS, CDR2 YYNGEE, per germline. The V segment lost 0 bases and the J segment 4 bases; nucleotides outside the gene matches: 6. CDR3 length: 17 residues.

Comment on this clonotype: This sequence may be a read error, since a much larger clone differs from it by one base. V usage is TRBV28 and J usage is TRBJ1-3; D possibly corresponds to TRBD1 (5 bases). Looked up from germline, CDR1 is MDHEN and CDR2 is SYDVKM. The CDR3 is made up of 15 amino acids. The DNA of the CDR3 is TGTGCCAACAGTTCCGGGGCCTCAGGAGGAAACACCATATATTTT. Protein: CANSSGASGGNTIYF. The entire variable domain, with the rest obtained from reference TRBV28 and TRBJ1-3, is as follows: DVKVTQSSRYLVKRTGEKVFLECVQDMDHENMFWYRQDPGLGLRLIYFSYDVKMKEKGDIPEGYSVSREKKERFSLILESASTNQTSMYLCANSSGASGGNTIYFGEGSWLTVV.

This clonotype was observed at least ten times. The chain carries TRBV5-1 and TRBJ1-1; 11 nucleotides line up with TRBD1. This CDR3 has 15 residues. V shed 5 bases and J 6 bases; nucleotides not matched to a gene: 9. Germline V CDR1 and CDR2: SGHRS, YFSETQ. The CDR3 spells CASSPGTGGIPEAFF. Here the CDR3 DNA reads TGCGCCAGCAGTCCCGGGACAGGGGGTATCCCTGAAGCTTTCTTT.

The table lists this clonotype with many counts. The J gene is TRBJ2-1, the V gene TRBV5-4, with 8 bases identical to TRBD1. The V gene end was trimmed by 4 bases and the J gene end by 9 bases; junction bases not matched to a gene: 6. Germline-derived CDR1 and CDR2 are SGHNT and YYREEE (reference sequence). This CDR3 is 13 amino acids long. CDR3 region: CASSVGQGSEQFF. The DNA of the CDR3 is TGTGCCAGCAGCGTTGGACAGGGCAGTGAGCAGTTCTTC.

This clonotype was seen many times. The gene calls are TRBV28 and TRBJ2-7, with 10 bases fitting TRBD2. In germline, CDR1 is MDHEN, CDR2 SYDVKM. The V gene end was trimmed by 5 bases and the J gene end by 5 bases; junction bases not matched to a gene: 9. The CDR3 is 15 amino acids. The CDR3 DNA reads as TGTGCCAGCAGTGGGAGCGGGAGGGCCCCAAACGAGCAGTACTTC. This encodes CASSGSGRAPNEQYF.

This clonotype was seen ten or more times. This rearrangement joins TRBV7-9 to TRBJ2-5; D remains unclear. Trimming took 4 bases from V and 5 from J, leaving 14 bases between them. This CDR3 has 14 residues. Per germline, CDR1 SEHNR and CDR2 FQNEAQ (reference sequence). The CDR3 DNA reads TGTGCCAGCAGCTCCAATCTCGGGTCCGAGACCCAGTACTTC. It is translated as CASSSNLGSETQYF.

This clonotype occurred many times. The chain carries TRBV27 and TRBJ1-2; a weak D match, TRBD1 (6 bases). This CDR3 region has 13 residues. Deletions cut 1 base from V and 8 bases from J, with 11 bases between. Germline V lookup: CDR1 MNHEY, CDR2 SMNVEV (reference sequence). The CDR3 DNA follows: TGTGCCAGCAGTTTATGGCAGGGGACCGGCTACACCTTC. Translation gives CASSLWQGTGYTF.

At least ten counts were recorded for this clonotype. The chain links TRBV7-2 to TRBJ1-5, with no clear D. Germline-derived CDR1 and CDR2 are SGHTA and FQGNSA. V shed 5 bases and J shed 2 bases, with 10 bases lying between them. This CDR3 contains 14 residues. Written as DNA, the CDR3 is TGTGCCAGCAGCAAAATCTCGGGCAATCAGCCCCAGCATTTT. Protein product: CASSKISGNQPQHF.

This clonotype was detected only a few times. This sequence joins TRBV19 and TRBJ2-2, with D maybe TRBD1 (5 bases). V was pared by 7 bases and J by 0 bases, with 12 bases between. Germline CDR1 is LNHDA and CDR2 is SQIVND (reference sequence). This CDR3 is 15 amino acids long. The CDR3 spells CASIGGASNTGELFF. For the CDR3, the DNA is TGTGCCAGTATTGGTGGGGCCTCGAACACCGGGGAGCTGTTTTTT.

The chain joins TRBV20-1 to TRBJ2-7; D gene uncertain. V was cut by 0 bases and J by 2 bases, with 11 bases left in between. In germline, CDR1 is DFQATT, CDR2 SNEGSKA (reference sequence). The CDR3 has 14 amino acids. The CDR3: CSARDLGRTYEQYF. The CDR3 DNA follows: TGCAGTGCTAGAGATCTCGGCAGAACCTACGAGCAGTACTTC.

This clonotype was seen ten or more times. The chain links TRBV10-3 to TRBJ1-5; 9 bases fit TRBD1. The CDR3 has 15 residues. J was trimmed by 2 bases and V by 4 bases; bases with no gene match: 3. CDR1 is ENHRY, CDR2 SYGVKD, per germline. The CDR3 sequence is CAISATGGGNQPQHF. CDR3 sequence (DNA): TGTGCCATCAGTGCGACAGGGGGGGGCAATCAGCCCCAGCATTTT.

Points on this clonotype: Possible read error: a much larger clone is one base away. This chain links TRBV5-6 with TRBJ2-1, with TRBD2 matching 12 bases. The CDR3 runs to 16 residues. In germline, CDR1 is SGHDT, CDR2 YYEEEE. The V gene end was trimmed by 2 bases and the J gene end by 2 bases; junction bases not matched to a gene: 2. CDR3 loop: CASSLRTSGTYNEQFF. Written as DNA, the CDR3 is TGTGCCAGCAGCTTACGGACTAGCGGGACCTACAATGAGCAGTTCTTC.

The chain carries TRBV27 and TRBJ2-7; the match to TRBD2 covers 9 bases. CDR1 is MNHEY, CDR2 SMNVEV, per germline (reference sequence). V gave up 2 bases and J gave up 5 bases; unmatched junction bases: 7. CDR3 size: 15 residues. Here the CDR3 reads CASSLGAGGPNEQYF. In nucleotides, the CDR3 is TGTGCCAGCAGTTTAGGAGCGGGAGGCCCAAACGAGCAGTACTTC.

Ten or more counts support this clonotype. The V call is TRBV3-1, the J call TRBJ2-5, with 8 positions matching TRBD2. CDR3 length equals 13 residues. The germline V gene has CDR1 LGHDT and CDR2 YNNKEL (reference sequence). V shed 5 bases, J shed 3 bases, and the junction held 2 bases outside the gene matches. CDR3 nucleotides: TGTGCCAGCAGCGAGGGACTAGAAGAGACCCAGTACTTC. This translates into CASSEGLEETQYF.

This clonotype was detected many times. The rearrangement joins TRBV6-6 to TRBJ1-5; D unclear. Germline V gene data show CDR1 as MNHNY and CDR2 as SVGAGI (reference sequence). Trimming stripped 2 bases from V and 0 bases from J, with 8 bases between. CDR3 length: 15 amino acids. CDR3 region: CASSYPTDSNQPQHF. In nucleotides, the CDR3 is TGTGCCAGCAGTTACCCGACGGATAGCAATCAGCCCCAGCATTTT.

Ten or more counts support this clonotype. CDR3 sequence: CANPGRDPGELFF. In nucleotides, the CDR3 is TGTGCCAATCCGGGACGCGATCCCGGGGAGCTGTTTTTT. The rearrangement joins TRBV11-3 to TRBJ2-2; the D gene could be TRBD1 or TRBD2 (5 bases each). Trimming took off 10 bases at V and 6 bases at J, with 15 bases between the two ends. The V gene's germline CDR1 is SGHNT and CDR2 YENEEA. The CDR3 is made up of 13 amino acids. Supplemented by reference TRBV11-3 and TRBJ2-2, the full variable domain reads EAGVVQSPRYKIIEKKQPVAFWCNPISGHNTLYWYLQNLGQGPELLIRYENEEAVDDSQLPKDRFSAERLKGVDSTLKIQPAELGDSAVYLCANPGRDPGELFFGEGSRLTVL.

At least ten counts were recorded for this clonotype. The chain uses TRBV6-2 or TRBV6-3 and TRBJ2-7; D tentatively reads TRBD1 or TRBD2 (5 bases each). The V gene lost 8 bases and the J gene lost 2 bases, with 19 bases spanning the gap. Looked up from germline, CDR1 is MNHEY and CDR2 is SVGEGT. The CDR3 length is 15 residues. The CDR3 sequence: CASLNLGTDTYEQYF. The CDR3 region has the DNA TGTGCCAGCCTTAACCTCGGGACGGACACCTACGAGCAGTACTTC.

This clonotype was counted ten times or more. The chain is built from TRBV6-1 and TRBJ1-1, with D possibly TRBD1 on 6 matching bases. Trimming shortened V by 5 bases and J by 4 bases, and 14 bases separated the two germline ends. The CDR3 totals 14 residues. Looked up from germline, CDR1 is MNHNS and CDR2 is SASEGT. CDR3 bases: TGTGCCAGCAGTTATTCCGGGACACTCACTGAAGCTTTCTTT. It is translated as CASSYSGTLTEAFF.

CDR3 sequence: CARTSVQETQYF. The DNA for the CDR3 is TGTGCCCGCACATCGGTACAAGAGACCCAGTACTTC. J is TRBJ2-5 and V is TRBV6-1, with no clear D. Germline CDR1 reads MNHNS; CDR2 reads SASEGT. This CDR3 has 12 residues. V was trimmed by 11 bases and J by 2 bases, leaving 12 bases between them.

With respect to this clonotype: Being one base from a much bigger clone, this may be a read error. J is TRBJ2-2 and V is TRBV11-2, with TRBD2 matching 7 bases. The length of the CDR3 is 15 residues. Germline V lookup: CDR1 SGHAT, CDR2 FQNNGV. CDR3 DNA: TGTGCCAGCAGCTTAGAGGCGGGAGCTGCCGGGGAGCCGTTTTTT. Its translation is CASSLEAGAAGEPFF.

This chain joins TRBV5-6 and TRBJ2-7; D may be TRBD2 (5 bases). CDR3 size: 16 residues. Germline assignment: CDR1 SGHDT and CDR2 YYEEEE. The ends were cut back, 4 bases at V and 6 bases at J, with 23 bases in the middle. The CDR3 loop is CASSQPLRALVGEQYF. The CDR3 DNA sequence: TGTGCCAGCAGCCAACCTCTGCGGGCCCTGGTCGGCGAGCAGTACTTC. Using reference TRBV5-6 and TRBJ2-7 for the parts outside the CDR3, the full variable domain is DAGVTQSPTHLIKTRGQQVTLRCSPKSGHDTVSWYQQALGQGPQFIFQYYEEEERQRGNFPDRFSGHQFPNYSSELNVNALLLGDSALYLCASSQPLRALVGEQYFGPGTRLTVT.

This clonotype was counted only a few times. V usage is TRBV29-1 and J usage is TRBJ2-1; D is unresolved. The V end lost 6 bases, the J end lost 2 bases, and 17 bases lay between the germline ends. CDR3 length equals 15 residues. The germline V gene encodes CDR1 SQVTM and CDR2 ANQGSEA. CDR3 in DNA: TGCAGCGTGTTCCCCTCTGGGCCAACCTACAATGAGCAGTTCTTC. It codes for CSVFPSGPTYNEQFF.

With respect to this clonotype: One junction end does not reproduce the germline sequence, and a read error may be involved. This chain joins TRBV7-6 and TRBJ2-7; 7 bases are a match to TRBD1. Germline CDR1 reads SGHVS; CDR2 reads FNYEAQ. CDR3 length: 18 amino acids. For the CDR3, the DNA is TGCGCCAGCAGCGAACCCGGGGCGACAGGGATCTTAGACTACGAGCAGTACTTC. Amino acids: CASSEPGATGILDYEQYF.

This clonotype was found many times. The chain uses TRBV24-1 and TRBJ2-1; D is perhaps TRBD1 (6 bases). V gave up 1 base and J gave up 5 bases, with 11 bases separating them. Germline V gives CDR1 KGHDR, CDR2 SFDVKD. The CDR3 is 15 residues long. The CDR3 DNA is TGTGCCACCAGTGATTTAGGTCAGGGGAACAATGAGCAGTTCTTC. This sequence encodes CATSDLGQGNNEQFF.

This clonotype was recorded once. The CDR3 sequence is CASSPQAGGGIANTEAFF. As DNA, the CDR3 is TGTGCCAGCTCACCACAGGCAGGAGGGGGAATTGCGAACACTGAAGCTTTCTTT. The V and J genes are TRBV18 and TRBJ1-1; a weak D match, TRBD1 (6 bases). V was shortened by 1 base and J by 1 base, with 19 bases between the two germline ends. Germline V gene lookup returns CDR1 KGHSH and CDR2 LQKENI. This CDR3 spans 18 amino acids.

This clonotype was detected only a few times. This chain connects TRBV29-1 to TRBJ2-4, with 7 bases matching TRBD1. Per the germline V gene, CDR1 is SQVTM and CDR2 is ANQGSEA. The CDR3 spans 14 residues. J gave up 9 bases and V 5 bases, and 13 bases lay outside the gene matches. DNA for the CDR3: TGCAGCGTTAGACTTCAGGGGGTTTCTACCATTCAGTACTTC. This codes for CSVRLQGVSTIQYF.

This clonotype was seen only a few times. The rearrangement joins TRBV29-1 to TRBJ1-2; the D is unclear. CDR1 and CDR2 (germline): SQVTM, ANQGSEA. Between the trimmed V and J ends, which lost 2 bases and 8 bases, there was a span of 9 bases. The CDR3 has 11 residues. The CDR3, as DNA: TGCAGCGTTGAAAAGGGTGACGGCTACACCTTC. Amino acid sequence: CSVEKGDGYTF. The full variable domain, rest sourced from reference TRBV29-1 and TRBJ1-2, is SAVISQKPSRDICQRGTSLTIQCQVDSQVTMMFWYRQQPGQSLTLIATANQGSEATYESGFVIDKFPISRPNLTFSTLTVSNMSPEDSSIYLCSVEKGDGYTFGSGTRLTVV.

The chain has TRBV4-1 and TRBJ2-2, with TRBD1 as a possible D gene (6 bases). Trimming stripped 0 bases from V and 6 bases from J, with 11 bases between. Germline V CDR1 and CDR2: MGHRA, YSYEKL. CDR3 length equals 15 residues. Here the CDR3 reads CASSQDRGVAGELFF. The CDR3 bases are TGCGCCAGCAGCCAAGACAGGGGAGTCGCCGGGGAGCTGTTTTTT.